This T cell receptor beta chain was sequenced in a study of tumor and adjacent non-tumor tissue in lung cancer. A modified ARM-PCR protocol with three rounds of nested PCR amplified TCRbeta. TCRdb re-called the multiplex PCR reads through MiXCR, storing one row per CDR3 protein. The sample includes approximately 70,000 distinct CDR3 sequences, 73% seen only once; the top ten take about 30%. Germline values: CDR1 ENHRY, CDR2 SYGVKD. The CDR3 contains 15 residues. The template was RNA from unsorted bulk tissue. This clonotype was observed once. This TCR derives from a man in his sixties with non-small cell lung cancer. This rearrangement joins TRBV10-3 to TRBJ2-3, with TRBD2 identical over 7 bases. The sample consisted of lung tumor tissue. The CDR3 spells CVTSEWTSGTDTQYF. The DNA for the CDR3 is TGTGTCACCAGTGAGTGGACTAGTGGCACAGATACGCAGTATTTT.